The clone carrying this T cell receptor beta chain was counted between two and nine times. The antigen remains undetermined. Sequenced by immunoSEQ multiplex PCR; TCRdb stores in-frame clones only, minus some. The sample holds over 70,000 clones; 90% are singletons and the top ten take approximately 2.9%. The sample belongs to a study of PD-1 blockade in classical Hodgkin lymphoma. About the study: With a 2-week interval, patients received intravenous nivolumab at 3 mg/kg.

The study's findings and limits: Repertoire differences lack defined causes, possibly disease activity or prior therapy. Some patients began nivolumab under 1 year after ASCT. These patients were excluded from later analyses.

CDR3 length: 16 residues. Germline V gene lookup returns CDR1 LNHDA and CDR2 SQIVND (reference sequence). V was cut by 7 bases and J by 1 base, with 16 bases left in between. Time point given: cycle 4 day 1 (C4D1), after 6 weeks of nivolumab. Every patient was affected by relapse after autologous stem cell transplantation, while exposure to brentuximab vedotin was not uniform. The sequence derives from a human donor with classical Hodgkin lymphoma. This chain links TRBV19 with TRBJ2-2; D not certain. Sequences were derived from peripheral blood mononuclear cells (PBMCs), sampled before the fourth cycle of nivolumab. For the CDR3, the DNA is TGTGCCAGTACCCATCCCCCTTACAGGAACACCGGGGAGCTGTTTTTT. Its protein is CASTHPPYRNTGELFF.